The rows below give T cell receptor beta chains drawn from one sample of a study of read filtering for tumor transcriptome and immune sequencing. TCRdb re-called the reads through MiXCR, storing one row per CDR3 protein. This table holds more than 70,000 distinct CDR3 sequences, 20% to 25% found once. The sample was a population of CD138-negative cells sorted from bone marrow. Receptors were obtained from a donor over 35 with multiple myeloma. Each CDR3 is given with its conserved first and last residue. Fields, in order: J gene, V gene, clone size, D gene, CDR3 protein, CDR3 DNA. The D gene is left open where the match is weak. Clone size appears in some rows only: once, few, many, or a class for an expanded clone.

j_call: TRBJ2-1
v_call: TRBV10-3
clone_size: many
d_call: .
cdr3_aa: CAISETSFSYNEQFF
cdr3_nt: TGTGCCATCAGTGAGACTAGCTTCTCCTACAATGAGCAGTTCTTC

j_call: TRBJ2-3
v_call: TRBV2
clone_size: few
d_call: TRBD1
cdr3_aa: CASSGQGATDTQYF
cdr3_nt: TGTGCCAGCAGTGGACAGGGAGCCACAGATACGCAGTATTTT

j_call: TRBJ1-4
v_call: TRBV20-1
clone_size: few
d_call: TRBD1
cdr3_aa: CSATQGAKDEKLFF
cdr3_nt: TGCAGTGCAACCCAGGGGGCGAAGGATGAAAAACTGTTTTTT

j_call: TRBJ1-2
v_call: TRBV19
clone_size: many
d_call: .
cdr3_aa: CASSIANYGYTF
cdr3_nt: TGTGCCAGTAGTATCGCTAACTATGGCTACACCTTC

j_call: TRBJ2-5
v_call: TRBV5-4
clone_size: many
d_call: TRBD1
cdr3_aa: CASSLAETGGETQYF
cdr3_nt: TGTGCCAGCAGCTTGGCCGAGACAGGGGGTGAGACCCAGTACTTC

j_call: TRBJ2-1
v_call: TRBV4-2
clone_size: many
d_call: TRBD2
cdr3_aa: CASSQDPAVAGGYNEQFF
cdr3_nt: TGTGCCAGCAGCCAAGATCCCGCAGTAGCGGGGGGCTACAATGAGCAGTTCTTC

j_call: TRBJ2-7
v_call: TRBV24-1
clone_size: many
d_call: .
cdr3_aa: CATSAGDSYEQYF
cdr3_nt: TGTGCCACCAGTGCGGGGGACAGCTACGAGCAGTACTTC

j_call: TRBJ1-1
v_call: TRBV18
clone_size: many
d_call: .
cdr3_aa: CASSMIREFTEAFF
cdr3_nt: TGTGCCAGCTCAATGATCCGGGAGTTCACTGAAGCTTTCTTT

j_call: TRBJ1-1
v_call: TRBV12-3/TRBV12-4
clone_size: many
d_call: TRBD1
cdr3_aa: CASRLGTGVSGEAFF
cdr3_nt: TGTGCCAGCAGACTCGGGACAGGTGTCTCCGGTGAAGCTTTCTTT

j_call: TRBJ1-4
v_call: TRBV27
clone_size: few
d_call: .
cdr3_aa: CASSLLGTEKLFF
cdr3_nt: TGTGCCAGCAGTTTATTAGGGACTGAAAAACTGTTTTTT

j_call: TRBJ2-7
v_call: TRBV29-1
clone_size: .
d_call: .
cdr3_aa: CSVARGRNEQYF
cdr3_nt: TGCAGCGTTGCCCGGGGGCGCAACGAGCAGTACTTC

j_call: TRBJ2-1
v_call: TRBV7-8
clone_size: few
d_call: TRBD2
cdr3_aa: CASSLVAGAYNEQFF
cdr3_nt: TGTGCCAGCAGCTTAGTAGCGGGGGCCTACAATGAGCAGTTCTTC

j_call: TRBJ1-2
v_call: TRBV7-9
clone_size: many
d_call: .
cdr3_aa: CASSLVSTTNYGYTF
cdr3_nt: TGTGCCAGCAGCTTAGTTAGTACCACTAACTATGGCTACACCTTC

j_call: TRBJ2-2
v_call: TRBV2
clone_size: .
d_call: TRBD2
cdr3_aa: CASSPGTSGGANTGELFF
cdr3_nt: TGTGCCAGCAGCCCCGGGACTAGCGGGGGGGCGAACACCGGGGAGCTGTTTTTT

j_call: TRBJ1-1
v_call: TRBV4-1
clone_size: .
d_call: .
cdr3_aa: CASSQEDWGTIEAFF
cdr3_nt: TGCGCCAGCAGCCAAGAGGATTGGGGGACCATTGAAGCTTTCTTT

j_call: TRBJ2-2
v_call: TRBV24-1
clone_size: many
d_call: .
cdr3_aa: CATSDPQGQANTGELFF
cdr3_nt: TGTGCCACCAGTGACCCCCAGGGGCAAGCGAACACCGGGGAGCTGTTTTTT

j_call: TRBJ1-1
v_call: TRBV7-6
clone_size: few
d_call: .
cdr3_aa: CASSLGSGEAFF
cdr3_nt: TGTGCCAGCAGCTTAGGGAGCGGTGAAGCTTTCTTT

j_call: TRBJ2-5
v_call: TRBV5-1
clone_size: many
d_call: TRBD1
cdr3_aa: CASSTTGGTETQYF
cdr3_nt: TGCGCCAGCAGCACCACAGGGGGCACGGAGACCCAGTACTTC

j_call: TRBJ2-3
v_call: TRBV2
clone_size: many
d_call: .
cdr3_aa: CASSLGLGSTDTQYF
cdr3_nt: TGTGCCAGCAGTTTGGGCTTGGGATCCACAGATACGCAGTATTTT

j_call: TRBJ1-5
v_call: TRBV7-8
clone_size: many
d_call: .
cdr3_aa: CASSPGRTMPQPQHF
cdr3_nt: TGTGCCAGCAGCCCGGGACGGACAATGCCTCAGCCCCAGCATTTT

j_call: TRBJ1-1
v_call: TRBV28
clone_size: few
d_call: .
cdr3_aa: CASSLQGPALEAFF
cdr3_nt: TGTGCCAGCAGTTTACAGGGGCCGGCTCTAGAAGCTTTCTTT

j_call: TRBJ1-2
v_call: TRBV28
clone_size: many
d_call: TRBD1
cdr3_aa: CASQDRAIYGYTF
cdr3_nt: TGTGCCAGCCAAGACAGGGCTATCTATGGCTACACCTTC

j_call: TRBJ2-3
v_call: TRBV7-9
clone_size: .
d_call: .
cdr3_aa: CASSLLARTSSTDTQYF
cdr3_nt: TGTGCCAGCAGCTTACTTGCCCGCACCTCTAGCACAGATACGCAGTATTTT

j_call: TRBJ2-7
v_call: TRBV20-1
clone_size: few
d_call: .
cdr3_aa: CSAKGLPRDEQYF
cdr3_nt: TGCAGTGCAAAGGGACTGCCAAGGGACGAGCAGTACTTC

j_call: TRBJ2-1
v_call: TRBV29-1
clone_size: many
d_call: .
cdr3_aa: CSAAFGGFGTEQFF
cdr3_nt: TGCAGCGCTGCTTTTGGGGGATTCGGCACTGAGCAGTTCTTC

j_call: TRBJ2-7
v_call: TRBV2
clone_size: many
d_call: .
cdr3_aa: CASSPLYEQYF
cdr3_nt: TGTGCCAGCAGTCCCCTGTACGAGCAGTACTTC

j_call: TRBJ2-7
v_call: TRBV19
clone_size: few
d_call: TRBD1
cdr3_aa: CASSIDGTDYEQYF
cdr3_nt: TGTGCCAGTAGTATTGATGGGACAGACTACGAGCAGTACTTC

j_call: TRBJ1-2
v_call: TRBV28
clone_size: many
d_call: .
cdr3_aa: CASKRQANYGYTF
cdr3_nt: TGTGCCAGCAAAAGGCAGGCGAACTATGGCTACACCTTC

j_call: TRBJ1-1
v_call: TRBV12-3/TRBV12-4
clone_size: many
d_call: TRBD1
cdr3_aa: CASTKGQGGTEAFF
cdr3_nt: TGTGCCAGCACCAAGGGACAGGGGGGGACTGAAGCTTTCTTT

j_call: TRBJ2-7
v_call: TRBV11-2
clone_size: many
d_call: .
cdr3_aa: CASSLNYEQYF
cdr3_nt: TGTGCCAGCAGCTTAAACTACGAGCAGTACTTC

j_call: TRBJ2-1
v_call: TRBV18
clone_size: many
d_call: TRBD2
cdr3_aa: CASSPGLAGGNNEQFF
cdr3_nt: TGTGCCAGCTCGCCGGGACTAGCGGGGGGAAACAATGAGCAGTTCTTC

j_call: TRBJ2-5
v_call: TRBV7-9
clone_size: many
d_call: .
cdr3_aa: CASSLVRTPQETQYF
cdr3_nt: TGTGCCAGCAGCTTAGTCCGGACTCCTCAAGAGACCCAGTACTTC

j_call: TRBJ2-5
v_call: TRBV11-2
clone_size: many
d_call: TRBD2
cdr3_aa: CASSGPAGGPQETQYF
cdr3_nt: TGTGCCAGCAGCGGCCCAGCGGGGGGCCCCCAAGAGACCCAGTACTTC

j_call: TRBJ2-6
v_call: TRBV6-2/TRBV6-3
clone_size: many
d_call: TRBD1
cdr3_aa: CASSYNKPGTGSSGANVLTF
cdr3_nt: TGTGCCAGCAGTTACAATAAACCCGGGACAGGTTCCTCTGGGGCCAACGTCCTGACTTTC

j_call: TRBJ2-5
v_call: TRBV5-1
clone_size: many
d_call: TRBD1
cdr3_aa: CASSLQGEGETQYF
cdr3_nt: TGCGCCAGCAGCTTACAGGGGGAAGGAGAGACCCAGTACTTC

j_call: TRBJ2-1
v_call: TRBV28
clone_size: .
d_call: .
cdr3_aa: CASSSPGQRPSNRQFF
cdr3_nt: TGTGCCAGCAGTTCTCCGGGACAACGACCTTCCAATCGGCAGTTCTTC

j_call: TRBJ1-5
v_call: TRBV28
clone_size: .
d_call: .
cdr3_aa: CAGNIGNVDQPQHF
cdr3_nt: TGTGCCGGTAACATTGGGAACGTCGATCAGCCCCAGCATTTT